The following is a TCR beta chain sequence with its context. Its specific antigen is unknown. The sample holds no much larger clone one base away, and base qualities are not on file. The record originates from a study of OX40 agonist ivuxolimab in advanced cancers. Looking at the study overall: Ivuxolimab was an agonistic, fully human IgG2 monoclonal antibody directed against OX40 (CD134), a costimulatory receptor. In the dose-escalation cohort, more than 80% of patients were male, and the mean age was approximately 60 years with a range of roughly 20 to 85. The point of sequencing TCRbeta in the periphery was to test whether ivuxolimab changed TCR sequence diversity and drove clonal T-cell expansion. The paper reports the monotherapy dose-escalation portion (N = 52 patients) of the phase I ivuxolimab trial. Among the roughly 50 dose-escalation patients, about 19 had hepatocellular carcinoma, 15 or so melanoma, 9 renal cell carcinoma and 9 head and neck cancer. Intravenous ivuxolimab was administered to patients every 2 weeks at six dose levels: 0.01, 0.1, 0.3, 1.5, 3 and 10 mg/kg. Patients were allowed to have had prior anti-PD-1, anti-PD-L1 or anti-CTLA-4 therapy, and approximately 40% of the dose-escalation patients had been treated with checkpoint inhibitors. Three dose-escalation patients achieved partial responses, one with hepatocellular carcinoma and two with cutaneous melanoma.

A distance of 9 bases separates the germline ends of V and J, which lose 5 bases and 0 bases respectively. Via the germline V gene, CDR1 is SGHVS and CDR2 FNYEAQ. The CDR3 measures 14 amino acids from cysteine to phenylalanine. The CDR3 DNA has 42 bases and is translated from base 1. The trial excluded patients who had a history of autoimmune disease or who were on systemic immunosuppression. Peripheral blood for TCR sequencing was collected from all dose cohorts at baseline, on cycle 4 day 1, and on cycle 7 day 1. The samples were drawn from a first-in-human, open-label, multicenter phase I dose-escalation trial of ivuxolimab. Adults with locally advanced or metastatic melanoma, renal cell, hepatocellular, or head and neck squamous cell carcinoma were enrolled in the trial. Before TCR sequencing, CD4+ T cells and CD8+ T cells from peripheral blood were sorted into separate populations. The investigation overall reported the following: In partial responders in the 0.1-3.0 mg/kg groups, normalized peripheral clonal expansion was found to be among the lowest, especially among CD8+ T cells. After ivuxolimab, more expanded clones were found on average in CD8+ T cells than in CD4+ T cells. Low levels of normalized T-cell clonal expansion were also shown by some nonresponding patients. The antigen specificity of the clonally expanded peripheral T cells was not determined. At doses from 0.1 to 3.0 mg/kg, clonal expansion was seen in both CD4+ and CD8+ blood T cells between baseline and week 6.

To sequence the TCRbeta CDR3 region, genomic DNA was isolated from the sorted cells. The immunoSEQ Assay was used for sequencing of TCRbeta CDR3 regions. Drawn from immuneACCESS, this table holds only the in-frame rearrangements with V and J called that TCRdb kept. Clones are partly lost; checked studies trace under half to an unresolved V gene and leave the rest unexplained. This sample holds 76,000 or so clones; approximately 85% were observed only once. Clones ranked in the top ten supply approximately 0.6% of the sample. The clonotype originates from an adult with an advanced solid tumor such as melanoma, head and neck, liver or kidney cancer. The material was CD4+ or CD8+ T cells sorted from blood, obtained in a trial of the OX40 agonist ivuxolimab. The V and J segments used are TRBV7-6 and TRBJ2-3; no D gene can be assigned with confidence. CDR3 sequence: CASSRDRSTDTQYF. The DNA sequence is TGTGCCAGCAGCCGTGACCGTAGCACAGATACGCAGTATTTT. The variable domain in full, with residues beyond the CDR3 obtained from the reference TRBV7-6 and TRBJ2-3 genes, is GAGVSQSPRYKVTKRGQDVALRCDPISGHVSLYWYRQALGQGPEFLTYFNYEAQQDKSGLPNDRFSAERPEGSISTLTIQRTEQRDSAMYRCASSRDRSTDTQYFGPGTRLTVL.